This T cell receptor beta chain was documented in a study of shared clonotypes between healthy human individuals. Study-wide background: CD4 naive and CD4 memory each took three plates per donor, while CD8 naive took two and CD8 memory one.

Replicate sorted-subset PCRs were loaded with around 220 ng DNA, roughly 33,000 T cell genomes. Profiling relied on immunoSEQ multiplex PCR, and the TCRdb table lists in-frame clones only, not all of them. The profile shows 2 million to 2.5 million clones, 85% to 95% of them singletons. The donors, healthy adults who were HIV-negative, had experienced no recent acute infections or vaccinations. All donors were Caucasian adults living in Nashville, Tennessee. CDR3 size: 18 residues. The chain employs TRBV21-1 and TRBJ2-2; no check of the table's D call, TRBD2, against the DNA was made. TRBV21-1 is marked as a pseudogene. The clonotype was recovered from a man aged 18-30 years in good health. Some clones in this sample may be carry-over from other donors' samples. The sample consisted of naive CD4+ T cells from PBMCs. Subset given: CD45RA+ positively selected. CDR3 nucleotide sequence: TGTGCCAGCCCGACCGGGACTAGCGGGATTGGGGGTTCCGGGGAGCTGTTTTTT. Translation gives CASPTGTSGIGGSGELFF.